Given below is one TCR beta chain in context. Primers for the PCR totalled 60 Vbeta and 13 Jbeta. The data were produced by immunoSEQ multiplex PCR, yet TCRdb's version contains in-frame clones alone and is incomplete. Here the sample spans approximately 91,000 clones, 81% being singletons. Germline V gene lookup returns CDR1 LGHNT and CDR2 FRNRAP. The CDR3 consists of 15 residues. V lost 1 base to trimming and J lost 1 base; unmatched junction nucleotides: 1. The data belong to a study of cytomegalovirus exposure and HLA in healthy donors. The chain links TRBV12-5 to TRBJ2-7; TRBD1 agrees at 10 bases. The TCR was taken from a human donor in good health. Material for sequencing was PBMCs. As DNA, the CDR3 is TGTGCTAGTGGTTTGGGGACAGGGGGTTCCTACGAGCAGTACTTC. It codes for CASGLGTGGSYEQYF.